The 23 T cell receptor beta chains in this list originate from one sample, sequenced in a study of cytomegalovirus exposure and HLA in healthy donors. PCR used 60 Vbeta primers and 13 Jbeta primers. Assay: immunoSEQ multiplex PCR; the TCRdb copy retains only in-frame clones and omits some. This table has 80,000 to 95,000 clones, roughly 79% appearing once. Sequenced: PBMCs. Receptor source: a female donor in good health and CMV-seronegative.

The CDR3 DNA follows: TGTGCCAGCAGTGCTGGACTAGCGGATTCCACAGATACGCAGTATTTT. It is translated as CASSAGLADSTDTQYF. The V and J genes are TRBV6-4 and TRBJ2-3; 10 bases line up with TRBD2. The junction had 6 bases not matched to a gene; V was cut back by 4 bases and J by 2 bases. This CDR3 comprises 16 residues. CDR1 is MRHNA and CDR2 is SNTAGT in the germline V gene.

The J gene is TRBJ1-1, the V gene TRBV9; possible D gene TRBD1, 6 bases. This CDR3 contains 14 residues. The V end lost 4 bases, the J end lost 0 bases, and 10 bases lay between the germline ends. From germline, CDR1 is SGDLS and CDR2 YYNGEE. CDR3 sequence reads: CASSPQGMNTEAFF. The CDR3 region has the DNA TGTGCCAGCAGCCCCCAGGGGATGAACACTGAAGCTTTCTTT.

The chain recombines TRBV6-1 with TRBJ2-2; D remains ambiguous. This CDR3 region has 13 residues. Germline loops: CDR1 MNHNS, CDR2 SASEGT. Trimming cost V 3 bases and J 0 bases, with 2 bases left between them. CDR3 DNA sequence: TGTGCCAGCAGTGACACGAACACCGGGGAGCTGTTTTTT. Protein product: CASSDTNTGELFF.

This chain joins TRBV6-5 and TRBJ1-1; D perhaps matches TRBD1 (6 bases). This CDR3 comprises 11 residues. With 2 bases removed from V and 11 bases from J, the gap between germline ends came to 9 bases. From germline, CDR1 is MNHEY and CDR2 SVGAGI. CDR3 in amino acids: CASSYQGLAFF. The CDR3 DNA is TGTGCCAGCAGTTACCAGGGGTTGGCTTTCTTT.

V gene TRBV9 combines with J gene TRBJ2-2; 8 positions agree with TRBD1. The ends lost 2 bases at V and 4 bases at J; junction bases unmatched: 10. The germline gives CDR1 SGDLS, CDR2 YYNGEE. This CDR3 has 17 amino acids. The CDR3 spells CASSVQRTGRITGELFF. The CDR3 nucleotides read TGTGCCAGCAGCGTTCAGAGGACAGGGCGGATCACCGGGGAGCTGTTTTTT.

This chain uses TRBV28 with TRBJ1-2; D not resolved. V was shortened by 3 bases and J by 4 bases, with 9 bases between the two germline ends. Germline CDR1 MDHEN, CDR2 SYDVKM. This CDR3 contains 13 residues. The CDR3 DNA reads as TGTGCCAGCAGTTTTACCGGGATCTATGGCTACACCTTC. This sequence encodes CASSFTGIYGYTF.

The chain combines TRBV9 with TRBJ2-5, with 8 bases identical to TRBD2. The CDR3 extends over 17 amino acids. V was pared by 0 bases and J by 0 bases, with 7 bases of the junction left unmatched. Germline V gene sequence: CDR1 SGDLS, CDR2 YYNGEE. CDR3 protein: CASSVGAAGGNQETQYF. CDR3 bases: TGTGCCAGCAGCGTAGGGGCGGCGGGAGGAAACCAAGAGACCCAGTACTTC.

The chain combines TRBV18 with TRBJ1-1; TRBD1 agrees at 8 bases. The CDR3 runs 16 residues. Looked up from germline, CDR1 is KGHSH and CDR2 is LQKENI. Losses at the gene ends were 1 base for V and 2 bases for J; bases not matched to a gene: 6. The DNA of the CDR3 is TGTGCCAGCTCACCACTCGAACAGGGGGGAAACACTGAAGCTTTCTTT. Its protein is CASSPLEQGGNTEAFF.

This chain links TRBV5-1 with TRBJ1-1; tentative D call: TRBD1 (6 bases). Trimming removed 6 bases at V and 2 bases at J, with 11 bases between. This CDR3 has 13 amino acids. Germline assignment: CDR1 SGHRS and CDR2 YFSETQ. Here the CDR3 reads CASTTGSNTEAFF. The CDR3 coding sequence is TGCGCCAGCACTACAGGGAGCAACACTGAAGCTTTCTTT.

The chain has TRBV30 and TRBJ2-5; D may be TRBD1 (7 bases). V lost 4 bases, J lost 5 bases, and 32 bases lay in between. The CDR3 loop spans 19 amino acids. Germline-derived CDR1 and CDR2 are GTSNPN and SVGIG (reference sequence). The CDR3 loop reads CAWTPWGERQGRGWETQYF. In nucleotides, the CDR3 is TGTGCCTGGACCCCCTGGGGGGAGCGACAGGGAAGGGGGTGGGAGACCCAGTACTTC. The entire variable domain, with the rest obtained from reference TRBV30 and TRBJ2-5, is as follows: SQTIHQWPATLVQPVGSPLSLECTVEGTSNPNLYWYRQAAGRGLQLLFYSVGIGQISSEVPQNLSASRPQDRQFILSSKKLLLSDSGFYLCAWTPWGERQGRGWETQYFGPGTRLLVL.

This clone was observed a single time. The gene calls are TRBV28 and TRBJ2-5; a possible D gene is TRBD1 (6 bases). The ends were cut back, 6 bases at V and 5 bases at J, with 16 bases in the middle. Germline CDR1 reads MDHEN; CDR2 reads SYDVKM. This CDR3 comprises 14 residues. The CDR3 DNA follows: TGTGCCAGCAGCCCAGTAGGACAGTTGGAGACCCAGTACTTC. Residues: CASSPVGQLETQYF.

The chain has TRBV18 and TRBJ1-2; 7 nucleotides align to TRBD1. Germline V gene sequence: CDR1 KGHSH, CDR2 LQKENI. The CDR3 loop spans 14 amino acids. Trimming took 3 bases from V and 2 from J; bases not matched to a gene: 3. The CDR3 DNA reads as TGTGCCAGCTCACCCTCGACAGGGAACTATGGCTACACCTTC. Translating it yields CASSPSTGNYGYTF.

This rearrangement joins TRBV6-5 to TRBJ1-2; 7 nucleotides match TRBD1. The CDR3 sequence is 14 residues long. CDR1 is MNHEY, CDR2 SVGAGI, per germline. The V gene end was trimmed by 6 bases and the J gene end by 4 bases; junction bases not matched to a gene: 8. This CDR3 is CASSKFRDSYGYTF. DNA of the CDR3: TGTGCCAGCAGCAAATTTCGGGACAGCTATGGCTACACCTTC.

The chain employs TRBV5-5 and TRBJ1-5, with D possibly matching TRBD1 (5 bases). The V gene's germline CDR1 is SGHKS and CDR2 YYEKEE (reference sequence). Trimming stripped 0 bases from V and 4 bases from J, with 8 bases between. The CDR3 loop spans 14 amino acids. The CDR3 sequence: CASSLARGNQPQHF. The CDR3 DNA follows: TGTGCCAGCAGCTTGGCACGGGGGAATCAGCCCCAGCATTTT.

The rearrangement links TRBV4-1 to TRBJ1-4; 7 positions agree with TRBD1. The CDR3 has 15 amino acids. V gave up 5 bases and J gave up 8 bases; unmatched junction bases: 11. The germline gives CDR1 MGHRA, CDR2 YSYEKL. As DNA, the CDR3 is TGCGCCAGCAGCAGCAAGGGGGCTGGTTACGAAAAACTGTTTTTT. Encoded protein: CASSSKGAGYEKLFF.

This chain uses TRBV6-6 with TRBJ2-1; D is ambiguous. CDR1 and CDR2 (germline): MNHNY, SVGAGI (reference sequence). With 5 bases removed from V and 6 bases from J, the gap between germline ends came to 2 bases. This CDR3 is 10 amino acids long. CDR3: CASSRNEQFF. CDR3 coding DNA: TGTGCCAGCAGTCGCAATGAGCAGTTCTTC.

The CDR3 sequence: CAISEQGESNQPQHF. As DNA, the CDR3 is TGTGCCATCAGTGAACAGGGCGAGAGCAATCAGCCCCAGCATTTT. The V call is TRBV10-3, the J call TRBJ1-5; tentatively, D is TRBD1 (6 bases). Looked up from germline, CDR1 is ENHRY and CDR2 is SYGVKD. CDR3 length: 15 amino acids. Between the trimmed V and J ends, which lost 3 bases and 1 base, there was a span of 10 bases.

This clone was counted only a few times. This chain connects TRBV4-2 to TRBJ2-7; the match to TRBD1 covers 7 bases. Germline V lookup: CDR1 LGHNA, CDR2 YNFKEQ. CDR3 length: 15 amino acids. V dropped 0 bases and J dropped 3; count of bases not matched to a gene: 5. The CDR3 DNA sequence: TGTGCCAGCAGCCAAGATTTGGGACAGAGCTACGAGCAGTACTTC. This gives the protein CASSQDLGQSYEQYF.

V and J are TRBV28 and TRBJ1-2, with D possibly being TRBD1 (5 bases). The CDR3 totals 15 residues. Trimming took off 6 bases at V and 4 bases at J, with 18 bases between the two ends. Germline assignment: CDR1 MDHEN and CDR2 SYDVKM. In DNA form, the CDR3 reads TGTGCCAGCAGGGAGACGTCCTCAGGGTTCTATGGCTACACCTTC. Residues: CASRETSSGFYGYTF.

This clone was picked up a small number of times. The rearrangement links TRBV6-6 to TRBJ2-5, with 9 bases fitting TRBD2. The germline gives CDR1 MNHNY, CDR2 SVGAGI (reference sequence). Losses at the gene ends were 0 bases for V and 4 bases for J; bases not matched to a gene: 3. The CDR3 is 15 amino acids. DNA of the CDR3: TGTGCCAGCAGTTACTCGCGGGGGGGTCGAGAGACCCAGTACTTC. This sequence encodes CASSYSRGGRETQYF.

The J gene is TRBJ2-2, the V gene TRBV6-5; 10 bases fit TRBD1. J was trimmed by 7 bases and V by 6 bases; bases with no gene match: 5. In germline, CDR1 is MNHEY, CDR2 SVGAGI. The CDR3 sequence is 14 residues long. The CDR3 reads CASRDRGRVGELFF. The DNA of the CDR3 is TGTGCCAGCAGAGACAGGGGGCGAGTCGGGGAGCTGTTTTTT.

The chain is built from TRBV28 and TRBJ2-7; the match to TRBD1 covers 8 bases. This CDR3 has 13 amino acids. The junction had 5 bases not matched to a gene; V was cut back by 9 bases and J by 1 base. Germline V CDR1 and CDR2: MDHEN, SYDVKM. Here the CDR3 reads CASRTGISYEQYF. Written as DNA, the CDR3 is TGTGCCAGTAGGACAGGGATTTCCTACGAGCAGTACTTC.

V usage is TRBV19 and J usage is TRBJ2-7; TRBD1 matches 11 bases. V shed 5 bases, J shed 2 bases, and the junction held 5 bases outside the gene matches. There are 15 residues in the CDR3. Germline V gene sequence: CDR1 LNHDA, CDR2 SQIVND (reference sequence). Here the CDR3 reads CASSVDRGQAYEQYF. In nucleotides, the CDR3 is TGTGCCAGTAGTGTGGACAGGGGGCAGGCCTACGAGCAGTACTTC. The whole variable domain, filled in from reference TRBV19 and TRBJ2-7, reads DGGITQSPKYLFRKEGQNVTLSCEQNLNHDAMYWYRQDPGQGLRLIYYSQIVNDFQKGDIAEGYSVSREKKESFPLTVTSAQKNPTAFYLCASSVDRGQAYEQYFGPGTRLTVT.